The 23 T cell receptor beta chains below all came from one sample that was sequenced in a study of CD4 T cells in relation to SARS-CoV-2 and coronaviruses. No antigen has been assigned to these receptors. Measured with immunoSEQ multiplex PCR; TCRdb has only the in-frame clones, and not every one. The sample has some 44,000 clones; roughly four fifths are singletons. The sample taken for sequencing was naive CD4+ T cells from PBMCs, cultured in vitro. Subset reported: naive CD4+ T cells isolated by negative enrichment. Receptor source: an adult with COVID-19.

V and J are TRBV6-5 and TRBJ1-6; 8 bases align to TRBD1. The CDR3 has 14 amino acids. Losses at the gene ends were 7 bases for V and 6 bases for J; bases not matched to a gene: 5. Germline CDR1 and CDR2: MNHEY and SVGAGI. The DNA of the CDR3 is TGTGCCAGCACCAGGACAGGGATTAATTCACCCCTCCACTTT. Translation: CASTRTGINSPLHF.

This chain links TRBV24-1 with TRBJ2-2, with TRBD2 identical over 10 bases. V shed 7 bases and J 2 bases; nucleotides not matched to a gene: 3. Germline CDR1 is KGHDR and CDR2 is SFDVKD. There are 15 residues in the CDR3. CDR3 DNA: TGTGCCACCAGCCTAGCGGGAGTTAACACCGGGGAGCTGTTTTTT. It codes for CATSLAGVNTGELFF.

The chain recombines TRBV19 with TRBJ1-2; TRBD1 matches 9 bases. Per the germline V gene, CDR1 is LNHDA and CDR2 is SQIVND (reference sequence). Trimming at V came to 6 bases and at J to 8 bases, leaving 10 bases not matched to a gene. This CDR3 is 14 amino acids long. Here the CDR3 reads CASRLQGASRGYTF. CDR3 sequence (DNA): TGTGCCAGTAGGTTACAGGGGGCTTCTCGAGGCTACACCTTC.

V gene TRBV5-4 combines with J gene TRBJ1-4; TRBD1 aligns across 9 bases. Germline trimming cut 3 bases from V and 2 bases from J; bases unmatched to any gene: 8. This CDR3 comprises 17 residues. The germline V gene encodes CDR1 SGHNT and CDR2 YYREEE (reference sequence). The CDR3 region is CASSSQTGGRTNEKLFF. In nucleotides, the CDR3 is TGTGCCAGCAGCTCCCAGACAGGGGGACGGACTAATGAAAAACTGTTTTTT.

The table lists this clone with a count of one. The chain carries TRBV28 and TRBJ1-5; D call uncertain. This CDR3 region has 12 residues. Trimming pared 5 bases from V and 5 bases from J, leaving 7 bases between. Per germline, CDR1 MDHEN and CDR2 SYDVKM. The CDR3 spells CASSLPHQPQHF. The CDR3 bases are TGTGCCAGCAGTCTCCCCCATCAGCCCCAGCATTTT.

This chain uses TRBV4-1 with TRBJ2-1; 9 bases are a match to TRBD1. CDR1 and CDR2 (germline): MGHRA, YSYEKL. The V segment lost 3 bases and the J segment 6 bases; nucleotides outside the gene matches: 12. The CDR3 is 17 amino acids. The CDR3 nucleotides read TGCGCCAGCAGCCACGTTTTTCCGGGACAGGGTCCCAATGAGCAGTTCTTC. Its protein is CASSHVFPGQGPNEQFF.

This chain uses TRBV14 with TRBJ1-6, with 7 nucleotides matching TRBD1. J lost 9 bases, V lost 4 bases, and 6 bases had no gene match. Per germline, CDR1 SGHDN and CDR2 FVKESK. This CDR3 is 14 amino acids long. The CDR3 bases are TGTGCCAGCAGCCGGGGGACAGCAGTTTCACCCCTCCACTTT. As protein: CASSRGTAVSPLHF.

The rearrangement joins TRBV10-3 to TRBJ2-1; maybe TRBD2 (6 bases). Between the trimmed V and J ends, which lost 0 bases and 5 bases, there was a span of 14 bases. The CDR3 loop spans 16 amino acids. Germline CDR1 reads ENHRY; CDR2 reads SYGVKD. The CDR3 DNA follows: TGTGCCATCAGTGAGTCCGTGACTAGTTCCCACAATGAGCAGTTCTTC. This codes for CAISESVTSSHNEQFF.

This clone was seen a handful of times. The rearrangement joins TRBV14 to TRBJ2-2; D is ambiguous. The CDR3 has 16 amino acids. The germline V gene encodes CDR1 SGHDN and CDR2 FVKESK. Trimming left V 0 bases short and J 3 bases short, with 11 bases between. The CDR3 protein is CASSQDVAADTGELFF. In DNA, the CDR3 is TGTGCCAGCAGCCAAGATGTGGCTGCGGACACCGGGGAGCTGTTTTTT.

The chain has TRBV20-1 and TRBJ2-3; D gene ambiguous. Germline loops: CDR1 DFQATT, CDR2 SNEGSKA (reference sequence). The length of the CDR3 is 15 residues. Trimming took 3 bases from V and 6 from J, leaving 19 bases between them. The CDR3 here is CSASGSSRRRDTQYF. CDR3 DNA sequence: TGCAGTGCTAGTGGTTCCTCTAGACGGCGGGATACGCAGTATTTT.

The chain employs TRBV5-1 and TRBJ2-1; D remains ambiguous. This CDR3 comprises 13 residues. V was shortened by 4 bases and J by 7 bases, with 12 bases between the two germline ends. Germline CDR1 reads SGHRS; CDR2 reads YFSETQ. Written as DNA, the CDR3 is TGCGCCAGCAGCCTGGTGGGTGGAAATGAGCAGTTCTTC. Its protein is CASSLVGGNEQFF.

The J gene is TRBJ2-3, the V gene TRBV28; D remains unclear. V shed 5 bases and J shed 2 bases, with 5 bases lying between them. Germline CDR1 and CDR2: MDHEN and SYDVKM. The CDR3 length is 12 residues. The CDR3 sequence: CASSATTDTQYF. DNA for the CDR3: TGTGCCAGCAGTGCCACCACAGATACGCAGTATTTT.

The chain uses TRBV2 and TRBJ1-1; D ambiguous. There are 12 residues in the CDR3. V lost 4 bases and J lost 4, with 7 bases in between. Looked up from germline, CDR1 is SNHLY and CDR2 is FYNNEI. CDR3 nucleotide sequence: TGTGCCAGCAGTGTTATTGGCACTGAAGCTTTCTTT. Its protein product is CASSVIGTEAFF.

This clone came up once. V gene TRBV6-4 combines with J gene TRBJ2-1, with 8 bases identical to TRBD1. The CDR3 contains 15 residues. The germline gives CDR1 MRHNA, CDR2 SNTAGT. With V trimmed by 3 bases and J by 1 base, 2 bases remained unmatched. The CDR3 DNA follows: TGTGCCAGCAGTGAGCGGGACAGGTCCTACAATGAGCAGTTCTTC. Protein product: CASSERDRSYNEQFF.

The rearrangement uses TRBV7-2 and TRBJ2-1; TRBD2 aligns across 8 bases. CDR3 length: 15 residues. The junction had 11 bases not matched to a gene; V was cut back by 5 bases and J by 8 bases. Germline CDR1 is SGHTA and CDR2 is FQGNSA. The CDR3 DNA reads TGTGCCAGCAGCACGCCTCGAGCGGGGGACGATGAGCAGTTCTTC. Translating gives CASSTPRAGDDEQFF.

The chain carries TRBV28 and TRBJ1-4, with D maybe TRBD1 (5 bases). CDR1 is MDHEN and CDR2 is SYDVKM in the germline V gene. The CDR3 is 15 residues long. With 6 bases removed from V and 7 bases from J, the gap between germline ends came to 18 bases. The CDR3 sequence: CASSHPRAGFEKLFF. The CDR3 DNA reads TGTGCCAGCAGCCACCCGAGGGCAGGGTTTGAAAAACTGTTTTTT.

This clone was seen only once. The chain links TRBV6-4 to TRBJ2-3, with D uncertain. There are 14 residues in the CDR3. Germline V lookup: CDR1 MRHNA, CDR2 SNTAGT. Trimming cost V 5 bases and J 0 bases, with 9 bases left between them. In DNA form, the CDR3 reads TGTGCCAGCAGTAAAGAATTTAGCACAGATACGCAGTATTTT. Translating it yields CASSKEFSTDTQYF.

The chain carries TRBV5-1 and TRBJ2-1, with 9 bases lining up with TRBD2. V was pared by 4 bases and J by 6 bases, with 8 bases of the junction left unmatched. This CDR3 has 15 amino acids. Germline V gives CDR1 SGHRS, CDR2 YFSETQ. The DNA for the CDR3 is TGCGCCAGCAGCAATAGCGGGAGAACTTTCAATGAGCAGTTCTTC. Its protein product is CASSNSGRTFNEQFF.

The chain is built from TRBV27 and TRBJ2-1; 8 bases map to TRBD2. CDR1 MNHEY and CDR2 SMNVEV come from the germline V gene (reference sequence). This CDR3 region has 18 residues. Germline trimming cut 8 bases from V and 5 bases from J; bases unmatched to any gene: 20. The CDR3 loop is CASPSSGPGGVSDNEQFF. CDR3 sequence (DNA): TGTGCCAGCCCTTCCTCGGGGCCCGGGGGGGTTTCGGACAATGAGCAGTTCTTC.

V gene TRBV10-1 combines with J gene TRBJ2-1; D remains unclear. The CDR3 loop spans 11 amino acids. The V end lost 4 bases, the J end lost 3 bases, and 1 base lay between the germline ends. In germline, CDR1 is WNHNN, CDR2 SYGVQD (reference sequence). CDR3 sequence: CASSGYNEQFF. DNA of the CDR3: TGCGCCAGCAGTGGCTACAATGAGCAGTTCTTC.

The rearrangement joins TRBV7-9 to TRBJ2-2, with unresolved D. The CDR3 length is 15 residues. V was clipped by 5 bases and J by 4 bases, with 14 bases between them. Germline values: CDR1 SEHNR, CDR2 FQNEAQ (reference sequence). This chain's CDR3 is CASSPRPTPTGELFF. CDR3 nucleotide sequence: TGTGCCAGCAGCCCAAGGCCTACGCCCACCGGGGAGCTGTTTTTT. The full variable domain, with the rest looked up from reference TRBV7-9 and TRBJ2-2, is DTGVSQNPRHKITKRGQNVTFRCDPISEHNRLYWYRQTLGQGPEFLTYFQNEAQLEKSRLLSDRFSAERPKGSFSTLEIQRTEQGDSAMYLCASSPRPTPTGELFFGEGSRLTVL.

The rearrangement joins TRBV24-1 to TRBJ2-1, with 10 nucleotides matching TRBD2. V shed 5 bases, J shed 12 bases, and the junction held 6 bases outside the gene matches. Germline V CDR1 and CDR2: KGHDR, SFDVKD. CDR3 length: 13 residues. CDR3 bases: TGTGCCACCAGTGGCTGGACTAGCGGAGCGCAGTTCTTC. Protein: CATSGWTSGAQFF.

This sequence joins TRBV2 and TRBJ1-5; 8 bases align to TRBD1. The V gene end was trimmed by 7 bases and the J gene end by 0 bases; junction bases not matched to a gene: 14. CDR1 and CDR2 (germline): SNHLY, FYNNEI. This CDR3 comprises 18 residues. As DNA, the CDR3 is TGTGCCAGCACCCAACAGGGGGGTTGGCTGAATAGCAATCAGCCCCAGCATTTT. Amino acid sequence: CASTQQGGWLNSNQPQHF.